The 10 T cell receptor beta chains given below trace back to one sample, sequenced in a study of blood T cell repertoires in COVID-19. Method: immunoSEQ multiplex PCR; TCRdb's copy keeps in-frame clones and lacks some. This sample has more than 200,000 clones, with just over 85% found just once. The sample comprised peripheral blood. Every receptor here comes from a man older than 75 with acute or convalescent COVID-19.

This sequence joins TRBV7-3 and TRBJ2-1, with TRBD2 as a possible D gene (6 bases). CDR3 length: 15 amino acids. The V end lost 0 bases, the J end lost 6 bases, and 12 bases lay between the germline ends. CDR1 is SGHTA, CDR2 FQGTGA, per germline. The CDR3 region is CASSLTGGNPNEQFF. Here the CDR3 DNA reads TGTGCCAGCAGCTTAACGGGAGGTAATCCCAATGAGCAGTTCTTC.

This CDR3 is CASSFPRGGSEEKLFF. CDR3 sequence (DNA): TGTGCCAGCAGCTTCCCGCGGGGAGGTAGCGAAGAAAAACTGTTTTTT. The rearrangement joins TRBV7-8 to TRBJ1-4; no reliable D call. Trimming took off 3 bases at V and 8 bases at J, with 19 bases between the two ends. Germline assignment: CDR1 SGHVS and CDR2 FQNEAQ. This CDR3 is built from 16 residues.

This clone was seen just once. The chain uses TRBV5-4 and TRBJ1-4, with 8 bases that match TRBD1. The CDR3 is 15 amino acids. Losses at the gene ends were 4 bases for V and 5 bases for J; bases not matched to a gene: 7. Germline V gives CDR1 SGHNT, CDR2 YYREEE (reference sequence). CDR3: CASSTGQGENEKLFF. The CDR3 nucleotides are TGTGCCAGCAGCACCGGACAGGGCGAGAATGAAAAACTGTTTTTT. Full variable domain (remainder filled in from reference TRBV5-4 and TRBJ1-4): ETGVTQSPTHLIKTRGQQVTLRCSSQSGHNTVSWYQQALGQGPQFIFQYYREEENGRGNFPPRFSGLQFPNYSSELNVNALELDDSALYLCASSTGQGENEKLFFGSGTQLSVL.

The chain recombines TRBV15 with TRBJ2-3; perhaps TRBD1 as D (5 bases). This CDR3 contains 16 residues. Per germline, CDR1 LNHNV and CDR2 YYDKDF (reference sequence). V dropped 3 bases and J dropped 1 base, with 14 bases sitting between them. CDR3 in DNA: TGTGCCACCAGCAGCAGGGTGGGCCCCGGCACAGATACGCAGTATTTT. Encoded protein: CATSSRVGPGTDTQYF.

The chain combines TRBV6-2 or TRBV6-3 with TRBJ2-5; D is perhaps TRBD2 (5 bases). Per germline, CDR1 MNHEY and CDR2 SVGEGT. Trimming removed 0 bases at V and 0 bases at J, with 14 bases between. The CDR3 contains 17 residues. CDR3 region: CASSYSLRLADQETQYF. The CDR3 DNA sequence: TGTGCCAGCAGTTACTCATTGCGTCTAGCAGACCAAGAGACCCAGTACTTC.

This sequence joins TRBV19 and TRBJ1-5; D is perhaps TRBD1 (6 bases). The CDR3 contains 15 residues. V lost 5 bases to trimming and J lost 10 bases, with 21 bases between them. Germline V gene sequence: CDR1 LNHDA, CDR2 SQIVND (reference sequence). The CDR3 sequence: CASSPSIRGNFPQHF. DNA of the CDR3: TGTGCCAGTAGTCCCTCGATCAGGGGCAATTTTCCCCAGCATTTT.

V is TRBV19 and J is TRBJ2-7; 10 positions match TRBD1. Looked up from germline, CDR1 is LNHDA and CDR2 is SQIVND (reference sequence). The trim removed 4 bases at V and 5 bases at J, leaving 5 bases unmatched. This CDR3 contains 14 residues. CDR3 nucleotides: TGTGCCAGTAGTACCGACAGGGGGCGAAACGAGCAGTACTTC. Protein product: CASSTDRGRNEQYF.

This clone is a singleton in its sample. The CDR3 is CASTPGQAIQETQYF. The DNA of the CDR3 is TGTGCCAGTACGCCTGGACAGGCGATACAAGAGACCCAGTACTTC. This chain links TRBV19 with TRBJ2-5; 7 bases map to TRBD1. V shed 7 bases, J shed 2 bases, and the junction held 10 bases outside the gene matches. CDR1 LNHDA and CDR2 SQIVND come from the germline V gene (reference sequence). This CDR3 has 15 residues. The complete variable domain, with remaining parts taken from reference TRBV19 and TRBJ2-5, reads DGGITQSPKYLFRKEGQNVTLSCEQNLNHDAMYWYRQDPGQGLRLIYYSQIVNDFQKGDIAEGYSVSREKKESFPLTVTSAQKNPTAFYLCASTPGQAIQETQYFGPGTRLLVL.

This clone was observed a handful of times. J is TRBJ1-2 and V is TRBV9; D not certain. This CDR3 has 13 amino acids. Trimming left V 2 bases short and J 4 bases short, with 9 bases between. Per germline, CDR1 SGDLS and CDR2 YYNGEE. CDR3 in amino acids: CASSVGDPYGYTF. In DNA, the CDR3 is TGTGCCAGCAGCGTCGGGGATCCCTATGGCTACACCTTC. The whole variable domain, filled in from reference TRBV9 and TRBJ1-2, reads DSGVTQTPKHLITATGQRVTLRCSPRSGDLSVYWYQQSLDQGLQFLIQYYNGEERAKGNILERFSAQQFPDLHSELNLSSLELGDSALYFCASSVGDPYGYTFGSGTRLTVV.

The chain uses TRBV4-1 and TRBJ1-1, with D uncertain. CDR3 size: 14 residues. Trimming removed 2 bases at V and 2 bases at J, with 9 bases between. Germline CDR1 reads MGHRA; CDR2 reads YSYEKL. CDR3 nucleotide sequence: TGCGCCAGCAGCCAACCCCTTTCCAACACTGAAGCTTTCTTT. As protein: CASSQPLSNTEAFF.